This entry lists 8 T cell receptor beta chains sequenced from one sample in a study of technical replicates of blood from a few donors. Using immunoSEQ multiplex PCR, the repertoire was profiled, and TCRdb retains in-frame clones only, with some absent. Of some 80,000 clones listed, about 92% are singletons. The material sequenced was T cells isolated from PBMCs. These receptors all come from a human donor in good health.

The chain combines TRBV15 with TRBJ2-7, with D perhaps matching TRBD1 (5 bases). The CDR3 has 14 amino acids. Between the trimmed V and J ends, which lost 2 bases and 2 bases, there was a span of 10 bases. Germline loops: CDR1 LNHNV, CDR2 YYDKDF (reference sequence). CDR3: CATSRLQVTYEQYF. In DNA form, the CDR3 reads TGTGCCACCAGCAGACTACAGGTTACCTACGAGCAGTACTTC.

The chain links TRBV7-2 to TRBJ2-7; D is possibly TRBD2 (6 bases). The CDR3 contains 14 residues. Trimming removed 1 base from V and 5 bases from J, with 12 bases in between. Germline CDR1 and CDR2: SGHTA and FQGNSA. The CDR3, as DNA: TGTGCCAGCAGCTTAGGAGGGAGGTTGCACGAGCAGTACTTC. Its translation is CASSLGGRLHEQYF.

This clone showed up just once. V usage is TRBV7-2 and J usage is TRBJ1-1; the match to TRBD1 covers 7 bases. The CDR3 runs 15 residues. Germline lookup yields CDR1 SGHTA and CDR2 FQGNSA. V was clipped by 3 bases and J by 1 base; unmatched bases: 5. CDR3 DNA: TGTGCCAGCAGCTTCACCGGGACAGCGAACACTGAAGCTTTCTTT. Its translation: CASSFTGTANTEAFF.

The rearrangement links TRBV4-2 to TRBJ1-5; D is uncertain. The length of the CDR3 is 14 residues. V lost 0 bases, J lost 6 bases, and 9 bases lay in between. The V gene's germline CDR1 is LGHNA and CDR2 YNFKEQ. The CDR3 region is CASSQDLRTQPQHF. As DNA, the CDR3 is TGTGCCAGCAGCCAAGATCTGAGAACTCAGCCCCAGCATTTT.

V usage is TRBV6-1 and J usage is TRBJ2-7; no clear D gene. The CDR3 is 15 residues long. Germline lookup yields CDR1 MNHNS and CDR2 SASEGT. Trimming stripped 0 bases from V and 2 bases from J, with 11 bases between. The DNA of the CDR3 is TGTGCCAGCAGTGAAGCGCGGTACCTCCCCTACGAGCAGTACTTC. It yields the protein CASSEARYLPYEQYF.

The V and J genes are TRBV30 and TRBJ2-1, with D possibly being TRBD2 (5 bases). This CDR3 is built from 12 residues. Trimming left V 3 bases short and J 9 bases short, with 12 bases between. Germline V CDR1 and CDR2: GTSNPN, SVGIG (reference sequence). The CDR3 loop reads CAWRRLASEQFF. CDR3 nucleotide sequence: TGTGCCTGGAGGAGGCTAGCAAGTGAGCAGTTCTTC.

The CDR3 DNA reads TGTGCCATCTCTCTAGGCGGACAGGGGCATTCCAAAAACATTCAGTACTTC. Its translation is CAISLGGQGHSKNIQYF. V usage is TRBV10-3 and J usage is TRBJ2-4; 9 nucleotides match TRBD1. CDR1 and CDR2 (germline): ENHRY, SYGVKD. J was trimmed by 2 bases and V by 8 bases; bases with no gene match: 13. The CDR3 runs 17 residues.

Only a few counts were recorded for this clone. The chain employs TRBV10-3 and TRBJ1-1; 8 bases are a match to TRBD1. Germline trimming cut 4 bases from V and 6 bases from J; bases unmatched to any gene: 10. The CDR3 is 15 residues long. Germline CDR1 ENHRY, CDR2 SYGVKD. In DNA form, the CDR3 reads TGTGCCATCAGTGCGGGACAGGATACTGGTGCTGAAGCTTTCTTT. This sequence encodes CAISAGQDTGAEAFF.